These 2 T cell receptor beta chains were all obtained from the same sample, sequenced in a study of T-cell reconstitution after alpha-beta-depleted transplantation in children. Unique molecular identifiers were incorporated during preparation of the TCRbeta library. TCRdb re-called the PCR reads with MiXCR, one entry per CDR3 protein. Of fewer than 350,000 distinct CDR3 sequences in the sample, over 9.5% were seen once. Sequenced material: PBMCs, taken before TCRalphabeta/CD19-depleted stem cell transplant. These receptors came from a boy in the first two years of life with acute myeloid leukemia, due to receive a stem cell transplant.

The sample holds many counts of this clonotype. J is TRBJ2-1 and V is TRBV28, with TRBD2 matching over 9 bases. Unmatched junction bases numbered 9, after V lost 3 bases and J lost 12 bases. The CDR3 is 14 residues long. Germline CDR1 MDHEN, CDR2 SYDVKM. The CDR3 sequence is CASSLMREGQRQFF. For the CDR3, the DNA is TGTGCCAGCAGTTTGATGCGGGAGGGCCAAAGGCAGTTCTTC.

The sample holds many counts of this clonotype. This rearrangement joins TRBV5-1 to TRBJ2-7; the D gene is possibly TRBD2 (5 bases). The V gene lost 4 bases and the J gene lost 3 bases, with 14 bases spanning the gap. Germline CDR1 is SGHRS and CDR2 is YFSETQ. This CDR3 comprises 14 residues. The CDR3 spells CASSPKIDYYEQYF. CDR3 bases: TGCGCCAGCAGCCCCAAAATCGACTACTACGAGCAGTACTTC.